What follows are 32 T cell receptor beta chains derived from one specimen sequenced in a study of T cell repertoires in aging, cancer and after chemotherapy. Rearranged V-D-J TRB sequences were amplified with a mixed TRB-A/B primer pool. TCRdb processed the multiplex PCR reads anew with MiXCR; each CDR3 protein has one entry. The sample holds about 12,000 distinct CDR3 sequences, approximately 30% seen once. Amplification of TCR beta used genomic DNA extracted from peripheral blood. Specimen: blood. The receptors derive from a human donor in good health. The donor label of this sample is uncertain.

This clonotype turned up a few times. In DNA form, the CDR3 reads TGTGCCAGCAGCTCGGACCTGGGCAGCAATCAGCCCCAGCATTTT. This translates into CASSSDLGSNQPQHF. This rearrangement joins TRBV6-1 to TRBJ1-5, with unresolved D. The germline V gene has CDR1 MNHNS and CDR2 SASEGT. The CDR3 runs 15 residues. V was clipped by 6 bases and J by 1 base, with 13 bases between them.

J is TRBJ1-3 and V is TRBV6-1, with D unresolved. This CDR3 has 14 residues. V was shortened by 6 bases and J by 0 bases, with 9 bases between the two germline ends. Germline V gene sequence: CDR1 MNHNS, CDR2 SASEGT. Here the CDR3 reads CASSESGSGNTIYF. Here the CDR3 DNA reads TGTGCCAGCAGCGAATCCGGCTCTGGAAACACCATATATTTT.

This clonotype has just a few counts. The rearrangement links TRBV27 to TRBJ1-5; possibly TRBD1 for D (5 bases). V was shortened by 4 bases and J by 4 bases, with 11 bases between the two germline ends. This CDR3 region has 14 residues. In germline, CDR1 is MNHEY, CDR2 SMNVEV (reference sequence). CDR3 nucleotides: TGTGCCAGCAGTTCAGGGCAGGGTAATCAGCCCCAGCATTTT. Encoded protein: CASSSGQGNQPQHF.

The chain has TRBV6-5 and TRBJ1-4; D is uncertain. Per germline, CDR1 MNHEY and CDR2 SVGAGI. The V end lost 0 bases, the J end lost 5 bases, and 16 bases lay between the germline ends. The CDR3 length is 17 residues. The CDR3 here is CASSYSTGDERNEKLFF. In nucleotides, the CDR3 is TGTGCCAGCAGTTACTCCACCGGGGATGAGAGGAATGAAAAACTGTTTTTT.

This clonotype is classed as medium-sized. The rearrangement joins TRBV6-5 to TRBJ2-1, with TRBD2 matching 11 bases. With V trimmed by 5 bases and J by 11 bases, 14 bases remained unmatched. CDR1 is MNHEY and CDR2 is SVGAGI in the germline V gene. The CDR3 is made up of 16 amino acids. The CDR3 sequence: CASSVTGTSGTMQQFF. The DNA for the CDR3 is TGTGCCAGCAGTGTTACCGGGACTAGCGGCACAATGCAGCAGTTCTTC.

The sample holds a few counts of this clonotype. The chain recombines TRBV15 with TRBJ2-7; either TRBD1 or TRBD2 may fit D (6 bases each). V was clipped by 6 bases and J by 0 bases, with 12 bases between them. CDR1 LNHNV and CDR2 YYDKDF come from the germline V gene (reference sequence). This CDR3 spans 14 amino acids. The CDR3 nucleotides read TGTGCCACCAGTCTGGGGGGCCACTCCTACGAGCAGTACTTC. Its translation is CATSLGGHSYEQYF.

This clonotype was seen more than once but under ten times. The V gene is TRBV6-6, the J gene TRBJ1-5; TRBD1 aligns across 10 bases. CDR1 MNHNY and CDR2 SVGAGI come from the germline V gene (reference sequence). The CDR3 covers 14 residues. J was trimmed by 5 bases and V by 6 bases; bases with no gene match: 4. CDR3 in amino acids: CASSLTGGYQPQHF. Written as DNA, the CDR3 is TGTGCCAGCAGCCTGACAGGGGGCTATCAGCCCCAGCATTTT.

This clonotype came up a few times. This chain links TRBV19 with TRBJ2-7; 12 bases align to TRBD2. Germline CDR1 LNHDA, CDR2 SQIVND (reference sequence). V gave up 3 bases and J gave up 2 bases; unmatched junction bases: 2. The CDR3 runs 15 residues. In nucleotides, the CDR3 is TGTGCCAGTAGTATGGCTAGCGGGGGGGCCTACGAGCAGTACTTC. Amino acid sequence: CASSMASGGAYEQYF.

This clonotype qualifies as medium-sized (0.01 to 0.1%). The V gene is TRBV13, the J gene TRBJ1-6; TRBD1 might be the D (5 bases). The CDR3 loop spans 14 amino acids. Germline CDR1 reads PRHDT; CDR2 reads FYEKMQ (reference sequence). V was cut by 5 bases and J by 7 bases, with 12 bases left in between. The CDR3 sequence is CASSPRQRNSPLHF. CDR3 nucleotides: TGTGCCAGCAGCCCAAGACAGAGGAATTCACCCCTCCACTTT.

The chain uses TRBV7-2 and TRBJ2-1, with D perhaps TRBD1 or TRBD2 (6 bases each). V was shortened by 5 bases and J by 1 base, with 12 bases between the two germline ends. This CDR3 has 15 residues. CDR1 and CDR2 (germline): SGHTA, FQGNSA. In nucleotides, the CDR3 is TGTGCCAGCAGCCCCGGGGGCTTGTCCTACAATGAGCAGTTCTTC. As protein: CASSPGGLSYNEQFF.

By share of the sample, this clonotype is medium-sized (0.01 to 0.1%). The chain recombines TRBV6-5 with TRBJ2-2; the match to TRBD1 covers 7 bases. The junction had 4 bases not matched to a gene; V was cut back by 6 bases and J by 3 bases. The V gene's germline CDR1 is MNHEY and CDR2 SVGAGI. The CDR3 is 14 amino acids. The CDR3 sequence is CASRPDRDTGELFF. The DNA of the CDR3 is TGTGCCAGCAGACCCGACAGGGACACCGGGGAGCTGTTTTTT.

This clonotype has only a few counts. The rearrangement links TRBV20-1 to TRBJ2-5; TRBD2 matches at 9 bases. The CDR3 length is 17 residues. Germline CDR1 and CDR2: DFQATT and SNEGSKA (reference sequence). With V trimmed by 3 bases and J by 3 bases, 14 bases remained unmatched. DNA of the CDR3: TGCAGTGCTAGGGGAGGGGAAAGCGGGGGGCCGGAAGAGACCCAGTACTTC. This sequence encodes CSARGGESGGPEETQYF.

By share, this clonotype ranks as medium-sized. V usage is TRBV15 and J usage is TRBJ2-1; D is uncertain. Trimming stripped 0 bases from V and 3 bases from J, with 9 bases between. The CDR3 has 15 amino acids. The V gene's germline CDR1 is LNHNV and CDR2 YYDKDF (reference sequence). CDR3 in amino acids: CATSRERTGYNEQFF. CDR3 sequence (DNA): TGTGCCACCAGCAGAGAAAGGACGGGCTACAATGAGCAGTTCTTC.

This chain links TRBV5-6 with TRBJ1-5; perhaps TRBD1 as D (5 bases). Germline V gives CDR1 SGHDT, CDR2 YYEEEE. V dropped 4 bases and J dropped 0 bases, with 17 bases sitting between them. The CDR3 runs 17 residues. The CDR3 region has the DNA TGTGCCAGCAGCCAAACACTTGACAGCTCTAGCAATCAGCCCCAGCATTTT. Protein sequence: CASSQTLDSSSNQPQHF.

This clonotype counts as medium-sized. The chain joins TRBV6-6 to TRBJ2-3; tentative D call: TRBD2 (5 bases). Trimming removed 7 bases at V and 5 bases at J, with 10 bases between. The CDR3 is made up of 12 amino acids. Germline V gene sequence: CDR1 MNHNY, CDR2 SVGAGI (reference sequence). The CDR3 DNA is TGTGCCAGCAAGGGCGAGGGAGATACGCAGTATTTT. Translating it yields CASKGEGDTQYF.

This chain connects TRBV27 to TRBJ1-1, with D uncertain. The CDR3 runs 13 residues. Trimming took 4 bases from V and 0 from J, leaving 6 bases between them. From germline, CDR1 is MNHEY and CDR2 SMNVEV (reference sequence). As DNA, the CDR3 is TGTGCCAGCAGTTCAATGATGAACACTGAAGCTTTCTTT. It yields the protein CASSSMMNTEAFF.

J is TRBJ2-7 and V is TRBV6-5; possibly TRBD2 for D (5 bases). The CDR3 runs to 11 residues. In germline, CDR1 is MNHEY, CDR2 SVGAGI. V was pared by 4 bases and J by 4 bases, with 5 bases between. The CDR3 loop reads CASSWEYEQYF. CDR3 nucleotide sequence: TGTGCCAGCAGTTGGGAGTACGAGCAGTACTTC.

This clonotype came up a few times. The V and J genes are TRBV19 and TRBJ2-5; the D gene is possibly TRBD1 (5 bases). Germline assignment: CDR1 LNHDA and CDR2 SQIVND (reference sequence). Trimming removed 7 bases at V and 1 base at J, with 19 bases between. The CDR3 consists of 16 residues. The CDR3 DNA is TGTGCCAGTAACGGACGAAGTAGGGGCGGCCAAGAGACCCAGTACTTC. It specifies CASNGRSRGGQETQYF.

The V and J genes are TRBV19 and TRBJ2-7; D is tentatively TRBD1 or TRBD2 (6 bases each). CDR3 size: 15 residues. CDR1 and CDR2 from the germline V gene are LNHDA and SQIVND (reference sequence). V lost 3 bases and J 3 bases, leaving 15 bases between the germline ends. CDR3 loop: CASSIFGGSGYEQYF. The CDR3 DNA reads TGTGCCAGTAGTATTTTCGGGGGCAGTGGCTACGAGCAGTACTTC.

The chain uses TRBV12-3 or TRBV12-4 and TRBJ1-1; D gene unclear. The CDR3 sequence is 12 residues long. The V end lost 6 bases, the J end lost 11 bases, and 16 bases lay between the germline ends. The CDR3 loop is CASSPNFGGAFF. CDR3 sequence (DNA): TGTGCCAGCAGCCCCAACTTCGGTGGGGCTTTCTTT.

V gene TRBV29-1 combines with J gene TRBJ2-3, with D possibly TRBD2 on 5 matching bases. V shed 1 base and J shed 1 base, with 12 bases lying between them. The CDR3 sequence is 15 residues long. Germline V gives CDR1 SQVTM, CDR2 ANQGSEA. The CDR3 spells CSVEVRRAGTDTQYF. DNA of the CDR3: TGCAGCGTTGAAGTACGGCGAGCGGGCACAGATACGCAGTATTTT.

The V and J genes are TRBV6-1 and TRBJ1-4; D is uncertain. This CDR3 comprises 14 residues. Trimming removed 1 base at V and 8 bases at J, with 11 bases between. Looked up from germline, CDR1 is MNHNS and CDR2 is SASEGT. The CDR3, as DNA: TGTGCCAGCAGTGAAGGGACGGGGTGGGAAAAACTGTTTTTT. The encoded protein is CASSEGTGWEKLFF.

This clonotype has just a few counts. The chain couples TRBV6-5 to TRBJ1-1; 9 nucleotides agree with TRBD1. The CDR3 covers 17 residues. Looked up from germline, CDR1 is MNHEY and CDR2 is SVGAGI. V was pared by 0 bases and J by 3 bases, with 8 bases of the junction left unmatched. This chain's CDR3 is CASSYSRDRARDTEAFF. In DNA, the CDR3 is TGTGCCAGCAGTTACTCTAGGGACAGGGCTAGGGACACTGAAGCTTTCTTT.

The chain links TRBV5-1 to TRBJ2-5, with D tentatively TRBD1 (6 bases). V dropped 4 bases and J dropped 3 bases, with 13 bases sitting between them. Germline V CDR1 and CDR2: SGHRS, YFSETQ. This CDR3 has 14 amino acids. The CDR3: CASSVGAAEETQYF. In DNA form, the CDR3 reads TGCGCCAGCAGCGTGGGGGCGGCAGAAGAGACCCAGTACTTC.

The CDR3 DNA is TGTGCCAGCAGCTTGTGGGGCAGGGACACTGAAGCTTTCTTT. Protein: CASSLWGRDTEAFF. The chain links TRBV5-4 to TRBJ1-1, with D maybe TRBD1 (5 bases). The CDR3 contains 14 residues. Trimming stripped 1 base from V and 3 bases from J, with 10 bases between. CDR1 is SGHNT, CDR2 YYREEE, per germline (reference sequence).

The chain links TRBV6-1 to TRBJ2-7, with 11 bases identical to TRBD2. Germline lookup yields CDR1 MNHNS and CDR2 SASEGT. This CDR3 comprises 16 residues. The V gene end was trimmed by 2 bases and the J gene end by 4 bases; junction bases not matched to a gene: 7. The CDR3 sequence: CASSETTSGDLYEQYF. Written as DNA, the CDR3 is TGTGCCAGCAGTGAAACGACTAGCGGGGACCTATACGAGCAGTACTTC.

V is TRBV27 and J is TRBJ2-3; D is ambiguous. CDR1 is MNHEY, CDR2 SMNVEV, per germline (reference sequence). The CDR3 covers 14 residues. V lost 5 bases and J 0 bases, leaving 9 bases between the germline ends. DNA for the CDR3: TGTGCCAGCAGTCGATCCTATAGCACAGATACGCAGTATTTT. Its translation: CASSRSYSTDTQYF.

This sequence joins TRBV30 and TRBJ1-2; D unresolved. From germline, CDR1 is GTSNPN and CDR2 SVGIG (reference sequence). This CDR3 is 11 amino acids long. With 3 bases removed from V and 6 bases from J, the gap between germline ends came to 8 bases. DNA of the CDR3: TGTGCCTGGAGGACAACAGATGGCTACACCTTC. Translated: CAWRTTDGYTF.

The chain carries TRBV27 and TRBJ1-4, with TRBD1 as a possible D gene (5 bases). The germline V and J ends were trimmed by 7 bases and 4 bases, with 16 bases remaining between them. CDR3 length: 15 residues. Per the germline V gene, CDR1 is MNHEY and CDR2 is SMNVEV (reference sequence). The CDR3 protein is CASMEVGPINEKLFF. CDR3 DNA: TGTGCCAGCATGGAGGTGGGGCCTATTAATGAAAAACTGTTTTTT. Filled out from reference TRBV27 and TRBJ1-4, the complete variable domain reads EAQVTQNPRYLITVTGKKLTVTCSQNMNHEYMSWYRQDPGLGLRQIYYSMNVEVTDKGDVPEGYKVSRKEKRNFPLILESPSPNQTSLYFCASMEVGPINEKLFFGSGTQLSVL.

This clonotype appeared a few times. The chain joins TRBV5-6 to TRBJ2-5, with 10 bases matching TRBD2. V was clipped by 2 bases and J by 6 bases; unmatched bases: 4. The germline CDR1 and CDR2 sequences are SGHDT and YYEEEE. This CDR3 region has 14 residues. CDR3 residues: CASSLGTSEKTQYF. The CDR3 DNA reads TGTGCCAGCAGCTTAGGGACTAGCGAGAAGACCCAGTACTTC.

V is TRBV7-6 and J is TRBJ2-3; 8 bases line up with TRBD2. CDR3 length: 14 amino acids. Germline V gene sequence: CDR1 SGHVS, CDR2 FNYEAQ. With 3 bases clipped from V and 4 bases from J, the junction kept 3 bases outside the gene matches. The CDR3 loop reads CASSLGTSPDTQYF. The CDR3 DNA sequence: TGTGCCAGCAGCTTGGGGACTAGTCCAGATACGCAGTATTTT.

The rearrangement uses TRBV5-1 and TRBJ2-2, with TRBD2 matching over 7 bases. Germline CDR1 reads SGHRS; CDR2 reads YFSETQ. After removal of 0 bases from V and 2 bases from J, the junction contained 1 base not matched to a gene. CDR3 length equals 15 residues. The CDR3 DNA reads as TGCGCCAGCAGCTTGGCTAGCGGAAACACCGGGGAGCTGTTTTTT. It yields the protein CASSLASGNTGELFF.